This T cell receptor (beta chain) was observed in a study of PD-1 blockade in classical Hodgkin lymphoma (dated by TCRdb to about 2020). Broadly, across the study: Nivolumab dosing was 3 mg/kg intravenously every 2 weeks, continuing until either disease progression or unacceptable toxicity. A peripheral blood immune signature of response to PD-1 blockade in classical Hodgkin lymphoma was defined using TCR beta sequencing and CyTOF.

Concerning this clone: Its antigen specificity is not known. Nothing much larger sits one base from this clone, and base qualities are not available.

CDR3 length: 15 amino acids, cysteine to phenylalanine. CDR3 DNA only is kept here, 45 bases in frame from base 1. The V end gives up 4 bases and the J end 4 bases, leaving 6 bases in the junction not matched to a gene. The germline V gene yields MGHRA for CDR1 and YSYEKL for CDR2. The study at large found these results: Trial patients with a complete response had baseline diversity similar to that of newly diagnosed patients, while partial responders and progressors had significantly lower diversity. The study covered only a single clinical trial cohort, and the causes of the repertoire differences, possibly disease activity or prior therapy, were still not defined. Baseline TCR diversity was reported to be lower in newly diagnosed patients than in healthy donors, and even lower in relapsed/refractory patients. Patients starting nivolumab less than 1 year after ASCT had lower diversity and were excluded from later analyses to avoid confounding by immune reconstitution. CD4+ but not CD8+ TCR diversity rose significantly by C4D1 (p=0.0027 vs p=0.16), most apparent in complete responders (p=0.02).

The time point label corresponds to: cycle 2 day 1 (C2D1) of nivolumab. Relapse after autologous stem cell transplantation had occurred in all trial patients, and cohorts A, B and C were distinguished by prior brentuximab vedotin exposure. The trial cohort was composed of roughly 60 patients with relapsed/refractory classical Hodgkin lymphoma, for whom complete response, partial response or progressive disease was recorded as best overall response. Trial patients were treated with single-agent nivolumab in the multi-cohort phase II CheckMate 205 trial. An independent review committee assessed best overall response by applying the 2007 International Working Group response criteria. Trial PBMCs were collected just before the start of nivolumab (C1D1) and during therapy at cycle 2 day 1 and cycle 4 day 1. After peripheral blood was drawn into 8 mL Vacutainer Cell Preparation Tubes, PBMCs were isolated by centrifugation and then cryopreserved.

The Qiagen DNeasy kit was used to extract genomic DNA both from unsorted PBMCs and from the negatively selected CD4+ and CD8+ fractions. TCR beta CDR3 regions were subjected to amplification by immunoSEQ multiplex PCR with primers that anneal to V and J segments. A synthetic immune receptor repertoire was used to minimize amplification bias, and any residual bias was removed computationally once sequencing was done. Processing in the source paper ran as follows. Custom Python scripts were used to quantify repertoire diversity as the Shannon entropy index. Unsorted, CD4+ and CD8+ repertoires were analyzed separately, except for combined analyses in which CD4+ and CD8+ sequences were merged in silico. A clone counted as expanded when the clone's frequency after treatment rose at least 2-fold relative to C1D1, and clones undetected at baseline were given a pseudocount of 0.5. Singleton clones were defined as clones with 0 or 1 copy at C1D1, and non-singleton clones were defined as clones with 2 or more copies. Clones expanded in unsorted samples were assigned a CD4+, CD8+ or unknown annotation through matching of protein sequences in sorted samples from the same patient. Wilcoxon tests on paired samples were used to test changes in diversity from C1D1 to C4D1. TCRdb took this table from immuneACCESS and kept in-frame rearrangements with V and J called. Such tables lack part of the clones; where checked against another copy, unresolved V genes explain under half of the gap, and the rest is unexplained. V and J calls and clone size follow that table, whereas D and trimming were derived from the DNA. The sample table contains approximately 50,000 clones; only one count was recorded for around 90% of them. Over 5% of the sample is taken by the ten largest.

The sequence is built from TRBV4-1 and TRBJ2-1; 8 bases in the middle match TRBD2. The sample was peripheral blood mononuclear cells (PBMCs), taken before the second cycle of nivolumab. The TCR was taken from a human donor with classical Hodgkin lymphoma. In nucleotides, the sequence is TGCGCCAGCAGCCCGGGGGGGCTCAAATACAATGAGCAGTTCTTC. The resulting protein is CASSPGGLKYNEQFF.